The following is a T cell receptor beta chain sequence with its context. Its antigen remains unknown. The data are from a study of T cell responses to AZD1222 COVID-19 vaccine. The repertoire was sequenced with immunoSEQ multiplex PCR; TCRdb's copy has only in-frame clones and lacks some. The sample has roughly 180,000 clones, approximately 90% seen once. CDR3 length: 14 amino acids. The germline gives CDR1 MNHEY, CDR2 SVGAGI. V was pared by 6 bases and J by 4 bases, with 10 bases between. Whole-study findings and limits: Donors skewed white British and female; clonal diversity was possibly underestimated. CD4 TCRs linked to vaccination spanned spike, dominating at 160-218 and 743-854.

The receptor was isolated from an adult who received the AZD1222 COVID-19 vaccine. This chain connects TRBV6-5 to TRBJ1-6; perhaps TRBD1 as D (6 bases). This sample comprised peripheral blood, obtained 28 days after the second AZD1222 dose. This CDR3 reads CASSLQGYNSPLHF. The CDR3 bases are TGTGCCAGCAGCCTACAGGGTTATAATTCACCCCTCCACTTT.